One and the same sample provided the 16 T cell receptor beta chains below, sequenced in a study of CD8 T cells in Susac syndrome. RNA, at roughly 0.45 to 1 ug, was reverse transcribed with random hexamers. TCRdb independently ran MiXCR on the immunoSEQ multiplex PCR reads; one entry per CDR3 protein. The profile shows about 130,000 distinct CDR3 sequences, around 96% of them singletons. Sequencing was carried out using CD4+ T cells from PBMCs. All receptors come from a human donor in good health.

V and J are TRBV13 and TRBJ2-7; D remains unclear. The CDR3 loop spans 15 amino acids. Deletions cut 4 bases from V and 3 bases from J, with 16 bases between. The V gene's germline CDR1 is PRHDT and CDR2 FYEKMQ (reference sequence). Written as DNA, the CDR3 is TGTGCCAGCAGCTCCGACCCGAATTATGGCTACGAGCAGTACTTC. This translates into CASSSDPNYGYEQYF.

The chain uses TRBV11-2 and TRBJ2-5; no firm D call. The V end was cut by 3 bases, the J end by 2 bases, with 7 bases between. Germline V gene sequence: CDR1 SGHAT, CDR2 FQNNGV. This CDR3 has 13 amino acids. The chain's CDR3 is CASSFMSQETQYF. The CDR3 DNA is TGTGCCAGCAGCTTCATGTCGCAAGAGACCCAGTACTTC.

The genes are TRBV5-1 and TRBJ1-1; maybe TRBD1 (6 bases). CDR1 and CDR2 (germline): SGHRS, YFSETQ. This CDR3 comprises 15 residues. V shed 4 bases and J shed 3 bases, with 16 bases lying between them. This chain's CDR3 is CASSIRGALDTEAFF. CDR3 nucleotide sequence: TGCGCCAGCAGCATCAGGGGTGCTCTGGACACTGAAGCTTTCTTT.

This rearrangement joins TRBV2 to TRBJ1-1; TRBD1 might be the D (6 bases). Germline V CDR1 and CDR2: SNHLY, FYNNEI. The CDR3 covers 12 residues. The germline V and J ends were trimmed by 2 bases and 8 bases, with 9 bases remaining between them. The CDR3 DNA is TGTGCCAGCAGTGAATCAGGGGAGGAAGCTTTCTTT. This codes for CASSESGEEAFF. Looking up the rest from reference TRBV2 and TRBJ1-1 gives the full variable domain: EPEVTQTPSHQVTQMGQEVILRCVPISNHLYFYWYRQILGQKVEFLVSFYNNEISEKSEIFDDQFSVERPDGSNFTLKIRSTKLEDSAMYFCASSESGEEAFFGQGTRLTVV.

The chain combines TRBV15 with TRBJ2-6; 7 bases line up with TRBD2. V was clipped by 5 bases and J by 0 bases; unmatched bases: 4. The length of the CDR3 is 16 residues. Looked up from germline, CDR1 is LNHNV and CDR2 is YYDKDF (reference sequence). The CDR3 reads CATSPGGGSGANVLTF. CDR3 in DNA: TGTGCCACCAGCCCTGGGGGGGGCTCTGGGGCCAACGTCCTGACTTTC.

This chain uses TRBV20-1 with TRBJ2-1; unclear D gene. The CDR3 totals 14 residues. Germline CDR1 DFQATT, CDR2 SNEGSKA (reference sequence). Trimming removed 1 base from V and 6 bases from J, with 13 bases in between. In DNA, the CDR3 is TGCAGTGCTAGAGGAGGCCAAACGGGCAATGAGCAGTTCTTC. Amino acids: CSARGGQTGNEQFF.

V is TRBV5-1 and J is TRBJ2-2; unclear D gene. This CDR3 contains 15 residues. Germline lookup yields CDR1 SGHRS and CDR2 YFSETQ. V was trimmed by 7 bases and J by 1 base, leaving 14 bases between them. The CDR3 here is CASSPRRENTGELFF. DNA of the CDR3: TGCGCCAGCTCTCCCAGAAGGGAGAACACCGGGGAGCTGTTTTTT. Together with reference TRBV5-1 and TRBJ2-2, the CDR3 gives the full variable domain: KAGVTQTPRYLIKTRGQQVTLSCSPISGHRSVSWYQQTPGQGLQFLFEYFSETQRNKGNFPGRFSGRQFSNSRSEMNVSTLELGDSALYLCASSPRRENTGELFFGEGSRLTVL.

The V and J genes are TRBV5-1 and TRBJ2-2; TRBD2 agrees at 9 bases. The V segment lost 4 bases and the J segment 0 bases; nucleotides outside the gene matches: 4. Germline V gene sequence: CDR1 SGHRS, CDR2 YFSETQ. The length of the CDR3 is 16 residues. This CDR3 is CASSMTSGPNTGELFF. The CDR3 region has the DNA TGCGCCAGCAGCATGACTAGCGGACCGAACACCGGGGAGCTGTTTTTT.

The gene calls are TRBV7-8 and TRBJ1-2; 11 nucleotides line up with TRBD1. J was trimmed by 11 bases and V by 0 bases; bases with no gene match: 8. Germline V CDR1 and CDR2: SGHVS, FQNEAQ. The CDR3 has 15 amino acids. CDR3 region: CASSLAHGQGARYTF. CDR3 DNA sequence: TGTGCCAGCAGCTTAGCCCACGGACAGGGGGCGCGGTACACCTTC. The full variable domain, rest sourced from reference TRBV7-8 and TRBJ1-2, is GAGVSQSPRYKVAKRGQDVALRCDPISGHVSLFWYQQALGQGPEFLTYFQNEAQLDKSGLPSDRFFAERPEGSVSTLKIQRTQQEDSAVYLCASSLAHGQGARYTFGSGTRLTVV.

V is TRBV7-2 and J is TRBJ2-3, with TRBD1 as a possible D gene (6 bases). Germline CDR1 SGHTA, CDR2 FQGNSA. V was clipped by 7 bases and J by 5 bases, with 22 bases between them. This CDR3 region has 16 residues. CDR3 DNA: TGTGCCAGCACCCCCCGGAACAGGGCGCTCAGAGATACGCAGTATTTT. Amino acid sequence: CASTPRNRALRDTQYF. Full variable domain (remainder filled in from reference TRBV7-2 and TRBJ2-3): GAGVSQSPSNKVTEKGKDVELRCDPISGHTALYWYRQSLGQGLEFLIYFQGNSAPDKSGLPSDRFSAERTGGSVSTLTIQRTQQEDSAVYLCASTPRNRALRDTQYFGPGTRLTVL.

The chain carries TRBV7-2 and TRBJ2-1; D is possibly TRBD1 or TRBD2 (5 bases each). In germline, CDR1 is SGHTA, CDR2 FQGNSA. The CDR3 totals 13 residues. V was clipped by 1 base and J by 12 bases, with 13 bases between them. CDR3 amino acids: CASSLDAGAAQFF. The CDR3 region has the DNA TGTGCCAGCAGCTTAGATGCCGGGGCTGCGCAGTTCTTC.

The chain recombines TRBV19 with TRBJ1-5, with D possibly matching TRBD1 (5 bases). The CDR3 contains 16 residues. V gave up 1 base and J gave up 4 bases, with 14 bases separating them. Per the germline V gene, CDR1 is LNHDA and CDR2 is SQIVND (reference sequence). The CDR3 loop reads CASSIARNRRNQPQHF. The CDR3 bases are TGTGCCAGTAGTATAGCCCGGAACAGGAGAAATCAGCCCCAGCATTTT.

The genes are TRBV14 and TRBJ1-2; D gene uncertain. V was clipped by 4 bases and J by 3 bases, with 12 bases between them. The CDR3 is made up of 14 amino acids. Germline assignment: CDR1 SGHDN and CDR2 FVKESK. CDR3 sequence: CASSPSNHYYGYTF. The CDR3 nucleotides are TGTGCCAGCAGCCCCTCGAACCATTACTATGGCTACACCTTC.

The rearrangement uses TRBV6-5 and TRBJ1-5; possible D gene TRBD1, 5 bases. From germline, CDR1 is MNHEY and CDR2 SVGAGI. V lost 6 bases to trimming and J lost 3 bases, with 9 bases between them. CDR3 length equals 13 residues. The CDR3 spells CASSRQYNQPQHF. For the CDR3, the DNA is TGTGCCAGCAGCCGACAGTACAATCAGCCCCAGCATTTT.

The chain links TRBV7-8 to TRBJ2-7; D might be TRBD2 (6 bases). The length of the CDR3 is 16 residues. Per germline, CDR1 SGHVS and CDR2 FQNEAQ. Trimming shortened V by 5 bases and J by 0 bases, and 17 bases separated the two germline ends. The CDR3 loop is CASSPRLERSSYEQYF. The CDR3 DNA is TGTGCCAGCAGCCCCAGACTAGAGCGGAGCTCCTACGAGCAGTACTTC.

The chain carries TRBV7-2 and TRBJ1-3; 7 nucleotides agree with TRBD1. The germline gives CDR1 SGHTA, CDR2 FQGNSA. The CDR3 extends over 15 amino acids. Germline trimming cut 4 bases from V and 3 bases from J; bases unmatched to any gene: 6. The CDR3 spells CASSSQTGFGNTIYF. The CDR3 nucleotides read TGTGCCAGCAGCTCCCAGACAGGGTTTGGAAACACCATATATTTT.